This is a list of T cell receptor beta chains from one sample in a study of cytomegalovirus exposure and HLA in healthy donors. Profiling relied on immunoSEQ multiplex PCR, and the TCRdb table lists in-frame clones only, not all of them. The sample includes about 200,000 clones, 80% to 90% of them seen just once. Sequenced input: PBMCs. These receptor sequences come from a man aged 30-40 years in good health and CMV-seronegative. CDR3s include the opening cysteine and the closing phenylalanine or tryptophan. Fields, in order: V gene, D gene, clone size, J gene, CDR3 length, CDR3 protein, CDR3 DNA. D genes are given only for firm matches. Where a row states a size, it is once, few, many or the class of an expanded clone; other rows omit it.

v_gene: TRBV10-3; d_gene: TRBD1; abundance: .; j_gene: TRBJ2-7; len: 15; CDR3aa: CAIRGDRGSSYEQYF; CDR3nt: TGTGCCATCAGAGGCGACAGGGGGAGCTCCTACGAGCAGTACTTC
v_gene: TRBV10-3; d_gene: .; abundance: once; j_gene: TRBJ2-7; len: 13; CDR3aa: CAITREPTYEQYF; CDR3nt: TGTGCCATCACACGAGAACCTACCTACGAGCAGTACTTC
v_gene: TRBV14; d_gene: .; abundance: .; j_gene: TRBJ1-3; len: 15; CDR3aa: CASSQYGQGWNTIYF; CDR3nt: TGTGCCAGCAGCCAATATGGGCAGGGGTGGAACACCATATATTTT
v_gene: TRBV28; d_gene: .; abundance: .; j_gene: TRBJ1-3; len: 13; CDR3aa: CASRRSTGNTIYF; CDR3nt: TGTGCCAGCAGAAGGAGCACTGGAAACACCATATATTTT
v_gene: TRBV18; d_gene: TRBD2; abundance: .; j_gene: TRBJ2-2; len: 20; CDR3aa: CASSPLGLAGTALATGELFF; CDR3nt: TGTGCCAGCTCACCACTCGGACTAGCGGGAACCGCCCTTGCCACCGGGGAGCTGTTTTTT
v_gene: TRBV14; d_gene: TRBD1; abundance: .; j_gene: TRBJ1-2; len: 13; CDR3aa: CAREDRAFSGYTF; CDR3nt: TGTGCCAGAGAGGACAGGGCGTTTAGTGGCTACACCTTC
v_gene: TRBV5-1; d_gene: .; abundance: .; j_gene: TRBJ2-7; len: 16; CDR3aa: CASSSRPSSSSYEQYF; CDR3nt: TGCGCCAGCAGCAGCCGCCCTAGCTCGTCCTCCTACGAGCAGTACTTC
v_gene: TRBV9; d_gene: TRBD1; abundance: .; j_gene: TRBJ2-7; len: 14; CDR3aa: CASSPGQGAYEQYF; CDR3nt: TGTGCCAGCAGCCCCGGACAGGGGGCCTACGAGCAGTACTTC
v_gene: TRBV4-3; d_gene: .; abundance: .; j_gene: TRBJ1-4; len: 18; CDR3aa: CASSQDLLFGQINEKLFF; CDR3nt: TGCGCCAGCAGCCAAGACCTTCTTTTTGGACAGATCAATGAAAAACTGTTTTTT
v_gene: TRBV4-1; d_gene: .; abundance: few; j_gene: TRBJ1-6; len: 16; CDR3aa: CASSEGLGPYNSPLHF; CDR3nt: TGCGCCAGCAGCGAAGGCTTGGGGCCCTATAATTCACCCCTCCACTTT